This is a list of T cell receptor beta chains from one sample in a study of control samples from healthy donors and cancer patients. Here immunoSEQ multiplex PCR was the method, and the copy in TCRdb shows in-frame clones only, minus some. There are about 150,000 clones in the sample; over 90% occur only once, and around 2.5% lies in the top ten. The sample was blood. These receptors were taken from a man aged 45-65 years in good health. Both conserved end residues are part of each CDR3. The D gene is left open where the match is weak. Some rows mark clone size as missing; the rest say once, few, many or name a class of expanded clone.

D: TRBD1
size: once
V: TRBV5-4
J: TRBJ1-2
DNA: TGTGCCAGCAGCTCGGGACAGGGGGCCTCCTATGGCTACACCTTC
CDR3: CASSSGQGASYGYTF

D: NA
size: NA
V: TRBV28
J: TRBJ2-1
DNA: TGTGCCAGCAGTCCAGGGTCGTACAATGAGCAGTTCTTC
CDR3: CASSPGSYNEQFF

D: TRBD1
size: NA
V: TRBV29-1
J: TRBJ1-1
DNA: TGCAGCGTTGAAGCCACGGGACAGGGTGACACTGAAGCTTTCTTT
CDR3: CSVEATGQGDTEAFF

D: NA
size: few
V: TRBV14
J: TRBJ1-6
DNA: TGTGCCAGCAGCCAAGATTTCTGGGAGAGCTCCTATAATTCACCCCTCCACTTT
CDR3: CASSQDFWESSYNSPLHF

D: NA
size: NA
V: TRBV28
J: TRBJ1-2
DNA: TGTGCCAGCAGTTTAGGGCAACCCTATGGCTACACCTTC
CDR3: CASSLGQPYGYTF

D: NA
size: NA
V: TRBV19
J: TRBJ2-3
DNA: TGTGCCAGTAGTATAGTCGCCGGGGGCGGGACAGATACGCAGTATTTT
CDR3: CASSIVAGGGTDTQYF

D: TRBD2
size: NA
V: TRBV29-1
J: TRBJ2-2
DNA: TGCAGCGTAGCTACTAGCGGGGTGGACACCGGGGAGCTGTTTTTT
CDR3: CSVATSGVDTGELFF

D: NA
size: NA
V: TRBV7-9
J: TRBJ2-1
DNA: TGTGCCAGCAGCTTATTGCCCGGGAGTGCTTGGTACAATGAGCAGTTCTTC
CDR3: CASSLLPGSAWYNEQFF

D: NA
size: NA
V: TRBV5-1
J: TRBJ1-1
DNA: NA
CDR3: CASSILGLNTEAFF

D: TRBD2
size: NA
V: TRBV11-2
J: TRBJ2-7
DNA: TGTGCCAGCAGCTTCAGTCCCGGACTAGGCGGTTACGAGCAGTACTTC
CDR3: CASSFSPGLGGYEQYF

D: NA
size: NA
V: TRBV10-1
J: TRBJ2-7
DNA: TGCGCCAGCAGTGTGGCGACAGGCCCTACCTACGAGCAGTACTTC
CDR3: CASSVATGPTYEQYF

D: NA
size: once
V: TRBV11-2
J: TRBJ2-5
DNA: TGTGCCAGCAGCTTATCGGGACACGGGGGACCAGAGACCCAGTACTTC
CDR3: CASSLSGHGGPETQYF

D: TRBD1
size: NA
V: TRBV9
J: TRBJ1-6
DNA: TGTGCCAGCAGTTGGGGGGACAGGGGTAATTCACCCCTCCACTTT
CDR3: CASSWGDRGNSPLHF

D: NA
size: NA
V: TRBV10-3
J: TRBJ1-1
DNA: TGTGCCATCTCCGAGGGGGGGGAATTAAAAGCTTTCTTT
CDR3: CAISEGGELKAFF

D: TRBD1
size: once
V: TRBV18
J: TRBJ1-1
DNA: TGTGCCAGCCTTAGACAGGGTTCAGTGACTGAAGCTTTCTTT
CDR3: CASLRQGSVTEAFF

D: TRBD1
size: NA
V: TRBV29-1
J: TRBJ2-7
DNA: TGCAGCGTAAACACAGGGGTTAGGGCCTACGAGCAGTACTTC
CDR3: CSVNTGVRAYEQYF

D: NA
size: NA
V: TRBV27
J: TRBJ1-6
DNA: TGTGCCAGCAGTTTAAGCAGGGGCGATAATTCACCCCTCCACTTT
CDR3: CASSLSRGDNSPLHF